This TCR beta chain is from a study of T cell responses to AZD1222 COVID-19 vaccine. V trimming: 6 bases; J trimming: 6 bases; junction bases outside the gene matches: 8. The CDR3 is 15 residues long. CDR1 is SNHLY, CDR2 FYNNEI, per germline. The assay was immunoSEQ multiplex PCR, and TCRdb's table has in-frame clones only and misses some. The repertoire holds approximately 70,000 clones, approximately 85% seen once, with roughly 5.4% in the top ten. This clone was seen more than once but under ten times. The sequences come from peripheral blood, collected on day 0 of AZD1222 vaccination. This chain joins TRBV2 and TRBJ2-2; 9 bases line up with TRBD1. This receptor was taken from an adult in good health. The CDR3 DNA follows: TGTGCCAGCAGAATGGGACAGGGAAAGGCCGGGGAGCTGTTTTTT. It codes for CASRMGQGKAGELFF.